This passage covers 28 T cell receptor beta chains from one sample sequenced in a study of breast tumors, draining lymph nodes, adjacent tissues. MiXCR, applied by TCRdb to the multiplex PCR reads, yields one record per CDR3 protein. This table holds 20,000 or so distinct CDR3 sequences, roughly 50% found once. The sequenced material came from breast tumor tissue. Source of these receptors: a female donor with breast cancer. Some clones in this sample may be carry-over from other donors' samples.

V and J are TRBV29-1 and TRBJ2-1, with D maybe TRBD1 (5 bases). The germline gives CDR1 SQVTM, CDR2 ANQGSEA. This CDR3 comprises 13 residues. V lost 7 bases, J lost 0 bases, and 10 bases lay in between. CDR3 loop: CSADRSSYNEQFF. The CDR3, as DNA: TGCAGCGCTGACAGAAGCTCCTACAATGAGCAGTTCTTC.

This clonotype has at least ten counts. V usage is TRBV6-6 and J usage is TRBJ2-7, with 8 nucleotides matching TRBD1. Germline values: CDR1 MNHNY, CDR2 SVGAGI (reference sequence). The V segment lost 5 bases and the J segment 6 bases; nucleotides outside the gene matches: 15. This CDR3 has 16 amino acids. CDR3 protein: CASSSTPDRVGGEQYF. The DNA for the CDR3 is TGTGCCAGCAGTAGTACCCCGGACAGGGTGGGAGGCGAGCAGTACTTC.

At least ten counts were recorded for this clonotype. The rearrangement links TRBV5-1 to TRBJ2-7, with 13 bases matching TRBD2. This CDR3 is built from 15 residues. Germline CDR1 is SGHRS and CDR2 is YFSETQ. J was trimmed by 3 bases and V by 4 bases; bases with no gene match: 4. CDR3 nucleotides: TGCGCCAGCAGCAGGACTAGCGGGAGTGGCTACGAGCAGTACTTC. This sequence encodes CASSRTSGSGYEQYF.

There are many counts of this clonotype. This sequence joins TRBV20-1 and TRBJ2-1; 9 bases map to TRBD2. The CDR3 runs to 16 residues. CDR1 and CDR2 from the germline V gene are DFQATT and SNEGSKA (reference sequence). V shed 3 bases and J 4 bases; nucleotides not matched to a gene: 10. CDR3 region: CSASIRAAGGYNEQFF. The CDR3 DNA reads as TGCAGTGCTAGTATTAGGGCAGCGGGAGGTTACAATGAGCAGTTCTTC.

The chain carries TRBV3-1 and TRBJ1-5; the D is unclear. Trimming cost V 3 bases and J 6 bases, with 9 bases left between them. The germline V gene encodes CDR1 LGHDT and CDR2 YNNKEL (reference sequence). This CDR3 comprises 13 residues. The CDR3 region has the DNA TGTGCCAGCAGCCAGGTTTTATTTCAGCCCCAGCATTTT. Translated, it gives CASSQVLFQPQHF. The full variable domain, rest sourced from reference TRBV3-1 and TRBJ1-5, is DTAVSQTPKYLVTQMGNDKSIKCEQNLGHDTMYWYKQDSKKFLKIMFSYNNKELIINETVPNRFSPKSPDKAHLNLHINSLELGDSAVYFCASSQVLFQPQHFGDGTRLSIL.

The J gene is TRBJ2-5, the V gene TRBV7-9, with 10 bases lining up with TRBD2. The CDR3 is made up of 16 amino acids. In germline, CDR1 is SEHNR, CDR2 FQNEAQ (reference sequence). V lost 5 bases, J lost 3 bases, and 9 bases stayed unmatched. DNA for the CDR3: TGTGCCAGCAGCCGGGCTAGCGGGAGCCGTAAAGAGACCCAGTACTTC. Translated, it gives CASSRASGSRKETQYF.

J is TRBJ2-1 and V is TRBV10-2; 14 bases are a match to TRBD2. CDR1 and CDR2 (germline): WSHSY, SAAADI. CDR3 length: 15 amino acids. J gave up 8 bases and V 6 bases, and 6 bases lay outside the gene matches. In DNA, the CDR3 is TGCGCCAGCAGCGCCGGGACTAGCGGGAGCGATGAGCAGTTCTTC. It translates to CASSAGTSGSDEQFF.

V gene TRBV20-1 combines with J gene TRBJ2-1; TRBD1 aligns across 9 bases. Losses at the gene ends were 0 bases for V and 5 bases for J; bases not matched to a gene: 5. The length of the CDR3 is 15 residues. Germline V gene sequence: CDR1 DFQATT, CDR2 SNEGSKA (reference sequence). The CDR3 here is CSARDLGTGNNEQFF. CDR3 DNA: TGCAGTGCTAGAGATCTAGGGACAGGGAACAATGAGCAGTTCTTC.

This clonotype was observed a few times. The chain employs TRBV29-1 and TRBJ2-2; the D gene is possibly TRBD1 (6 bases). The CDR3 totals 12 residues. Germline V gives CDR1 SQVTM, CDR2 ANQGSEA. V lost 6 bases to trimming and J lost 5 bases, with 10 bases between them. CDR3 residues: CSVTGWTGELFF. DNA for the CDR3: TGCAGCGTGACAGGCTGGACCGGGGAGCTGTTTTTT.

Notes on this clonotype: Relative to the germline gene, one junction end is altered; a read error may explain this. The chain recombines TRBV18 with TRBJ1-5, with D maybe TRBD1 (5 bases). The CDR3 contains 15 residues. Germline-derived CDR1 and CDR2 are KGHSH and LQKENI. CDR3 residues: CASSPGQENNRPQHF. CDR3 in DNA: TGCGCCAGCTCACCAGGGCAGGAGAACAATCGGCCCCAGCATTTT. The entire variable domain, with the rest obtained from reference TRBV18 and TRBJ1-5, is as follows: NAGVMQNPRHLVRRRGQEARLRCSPMKGHSHVYWYRQLPEEGLKFMVYLQKENIIDESGMPKERFSAEFPKEGPSILRIQQVVRGDSAAYFCASSPGQENNRPQHFGDGTRLSIL.

This clonotype was seen repeatedly, ten times or more. The chain couples TRBV3-1 to TRBJ2-1, with D possibly being TRBD1 or TRBD2 (5 bases each). Germline V gene data show CDR1 as LGHDT and CDR2 as YNNKEL (reference sequence). V was pared by 0 bases and J by 5 bases, with 11 bases between. The CDR3 extends over 15 amino acids. CDR3 in amino acids: CASSQDTGRNNEQFF. Here the CDR3 DNA reads TGTGCCAGCAGCCAAGACACGGGACGTAACAATGAGCAGTTCTTC.

By sample share, this clonotype is large. The chain combines TRBV15 with TRBJ2-2; 9 nucleotides agree with TRBD2. Germline loops: CDR1 LNHNV, CDR2 YYDKDF (reference sequence). The CDR3 extends over 14 amino acids. V dropped 4 bases and J dropped 5; count of bases not matched to a gene: 2. CDR3 sequence: CATSILAGTGELFF. The CDR3 region has the DNA TGTGCCACCAGCATCCTAGCGGGAACCGGGGAGCTGTTTTTT.

As concerns this clonotype: The junction differs from germline at one of its ends, possibly a read error. The chain recombines TRBV7-9 with TRBJ2-1; the D is unclear. CDR1 is SEHNR and CDR2 is FQNEAQ in the germline V gene (reference sequence). The CDR3 contains 15 residues. The CDR3 loop is CASSLRTGSYNGQFF. CDR3 DNA sequence: TGTGCCAGCAGCTTAAGGACGGGCTCCTACAATGGGCAGTTCTTC.

This clonotype appeared a few times. This rearrangement joins TRBV2 to TRBJ2-2; unclear D gene. Trimming stripped 6 bases from V and 8 bases from J, with 10 bases between. Germline V gene data show CDR1 as SNHLY and CDR2 as FYNNEI. This CDR3 comprises 12 residues. The chain's CDR3 is CASRRNRGELFF. The CDR3 DNA reads as TGTGCCAGCAGACGAAACCGGGGGGAGCTGTTTTTT.

This clonotype was observed many times. This chain uses TRBV5-1 with TRBJ2-2; D is ambiguous. Trimming removed 4 bases at V and 4 bases at J, with 14 bases between. The germline V gene encodes CDR1 SGHRS and CDR2 YFSETQ. CDR3 size: 15 residues. For the CDR3, the DNA is TGCGCCAGCAGCCTCGACTTTGTTAGCACCGGGGAGCTGTTTTTT. This codes for CASSLDFVSTGELFF. The variable domain in full, with the rest retrieved from reference TRBV5-1 and TRBJ2-2, is KAGVTQTPRYLIKTRGQQVTLSCSPISGHRSVSWYQQTPGQGLQFLFEYFSETQRNKGNFPGRFSGRQFSNSRSEMNVSTLELGDSALYLCASSLDFVSTGELFFGEGSRLTVL.

This clonotype was counted between two and nine times. V gene TRBV20-1 combines with J gene TRBJ2-7; D is undetermined. Germline lookup yields CDR1 DFQATT and CDR2 SNEGSKA (reference sequence). This CDR3 spans 12 amino acids. Trimming shortened V by 5 bases and J by 3 bases, and 11 bases separated the two germline ends. This chain's CDR3 is CSAAPGSYEQYF. The CDR3 region has the DNA TGCAGTGCTGCCCCGGGCAGCTACGAGCAGTACTTC.

A word on this clonotype: This may be a read error, as it is one base from a much larger clone. The conserved phenylalanine or tryptophan normally closing the CDR3 is absent here, so this likely arose from a read error. The chain is built from TRBV7-2 and TRBJ2-4; D may be TRBD2 (6 bases). From germline, CDR1 is SGHTA and CDR2 FQGNSA. V was pared by 5 bases and J by 7 bases, with 15 bases between. This CDR3 is built from 14 residues. CDR3 sequence (DNA): TGTGCCAGCAGCCTTACTAGCATTCGCAACATTCAGTACCTC. It is translated as CASSLTSIRNIQYL.

This clonotype was detected ten times or more. A much larger clone differs by one base, so this may be a read error. The chain recombines TRBV20-1 with TRBJ2-7, with 8 nucleotides matching TRBD2. Germline assignment: CDR1 DFQATT and CDR2 SNEGSKA (reference sequence). The CDR3 extends over 11 amino acids. CDR3 protein: CSASWGLGLSF. The DNA of the CDR3 is TGCAGTGCTAGCTGGGGACTAGGTTTGTCCTTC.

This chain links TRBV25-1 with TRBJ1-1; tentative D call: TRBD1 (6 bases). The CDR3 contains 14 residues. Germline values: CDR1 MGHDK, CDR2 SYGVNS. The V end was cut by 6 bases, the J end by 2 bases, with 13 bases between. This CDR3 is CASRSDRLNTEAFF. CDR3 DNA: TGTGCCAGCAGGTCTGACAGGTTAAACACTGAAGCTTTCTTT.

This chain uses TRBV20-1 with TRBJ2-2; no firm D call. Germline values: CDR1 DFQATT, CDR2 SNEGSKA (reference sequence). Trimming stripped 6 bases from V and 2 bases from J, with 16 bases between. The length of the CDR3 is 15 residues. The CDR3 region has the DNA TGCAGTGCCTCCTCGGTCGAGCTAAACACCGGGGAGCTGTTTTTT. Translation: CSASSVELNTGELFF.

Sample share makes this clonotype medium-sized. This chain uses TRBV4-1 with TRBJ1-6; possibly TRBD1 for D (5 bases). Deletions cut 0 bases from V and 15 bases from J, with 12 bases between. Per germline, CDR1 MGHRA and CDR2 YSYEKL. This CDR3 is 13 amino acids long. CDR3 nucleotide sequence: TGCGCCAGCAGCCAAGATGCGAGGAGGGGCCTCCACTTT. This sequence encodes CASSQDARRGLHF.

The chain couples TRBV13 to TRBJ2-5, with D hard to call. This CDR3 comprises 13 residues. Germline CDR1 PRHDT, CDR2 FYEKMQ (reference sequence). The V and J ends lost 5 bases and 5 bases respectively, with 12 bases between them. This CDR3 reads CASSPGGWETQYF. The CDR3 DNA sequence: TGTGCCAGCAGCCCTGGTGGTTGGGAGACCCAGTACTTC.

The chain combines TRBV28 with TRBJ2-3; TRBD1 matches 10 bases. The CDR3 runs to 15 residues. J gave up 4 bases and V 6 bases, and 7 bases lay outside the gene matches. CDR1 and CDR2 (germline): MDHEN, SYDVKM. The CDR3 nucleotides are TGTGCCAGCAGGTCGGACAGGGGGTGGGCAGATACGCAGTATTTT. Encoded protein: CASRSDRGWADTQYF.

The chain recombines TRBV20-1 with TRBJ2-1, with 16 bases fitting TRBD2. With 3 bases clipped from V and 2 bases from J, the junction kept 7 bases outside the gene matches. This CDR3 is 18 amino acids long. Germline V CDR1 and CDR2: DFQATT, SNEGSKA (reference sequence). The CDR3 loop is CSASSKGTSGRAYNEQFF. DNA for the CDR3: TGCAGTGCTAGCTCAAAAGGGACTAGCGGGAGGGCCTACAATGAGCAGTTCTTC.

In this sample, this clonotype turned up many times. The J gene is TRBJ1-6, the V gene TRBV28, with 7 bases matching TRBD1. The CDR3 length is 15 residues. The ends lost 6 bases at V and 14 bases at J; junction bases unmatched: 16. CDR1 and CDR2 from the germline V gene are MDHEN and SYDVKM. The CDR3, as DNA: TGTGCCAGCAGCATACCGGGACAGCGTCTTTCTTCCCTCCACTTT. It encodes CASSIPGQRLSSLHF.

This clonotype was seen at least ten times. V usage is TRBV5-8 and J usage is TRBJ2-2, with 14 bases aligning to TRBD2. Germline CDR1 reads SGHTS; CDR2 reads YDEGEE. With V trimmed by 3 bases and J by 5 bases, 0 bases remained unmatched. The CDR3 spans 15 residues. The CDR3 loop reads CASSWTSGRTGELFF. In nucleotides, the CDR3 is TGTGCCAGCAGCTGGACTAGCGGGAGGACCGGGGAGCTGTTTTTT.

This clonotype was counted a few times. J is TRBJ2-1 and V is TRBV6-5; 10 nucleotides align to TRBD2. J gave up 8 bases and V 4 bases, and 2 bases lay outside the gene matches. This CDR3 is 13 amino acids long. Germline CDR1 and CDR2: MNHEY and SVGAGI. As DNA, the CDR3 is TGTGCCAGCAGTTCTAGCGGGAGCGATGAGCAGTTCTTC. Translation: CASSSSGSDEQFF.

The sample holds many counts of this clonotype. The chain uses TRBV9 and TRBJ1-2; D may be TRBD1 (6 bases). This CDR3 is 15 amino acids long. Germline assignment: CDR1 SGDLS and CDR2 YYNGEE. The ends were cut back, 0 bases at V and 4 bases at J, with 13 bases in the middle. CDR3 protein: CASSVGAGATYGYTF. The CDR3 region has the DNA TGTGCCAGCAGCGTAGGTGCAGGGGCCACCTATGGCTACACCTTC.